The clone carrying this TCR beta chain was detected only once. Authors' processing steps: By means of reference gene primer amplification, nucleated cell counts were estimated. Sequencing used immunoSEQ multiplex PCR; TCRdb keeps in-frame clones, though not all of them. V and J calls and clone size are those listed in that table; D and trimming were worked out from the DNA. The sample lists a few hundred thousand clones; approximately 91% were seen once. The CDR3 loop spans 16 amino acids. Germline V gene data show CDR1 as SGHVS and CDR2 as FQNEAQ. V was shortened by 3 bases and J by 4 bases, with 19 bases between the two germline ends. The sample originates from a study of blood T cell repertoires in COVID-19. Turning to the study itself: PBMCs, B-cell-depleted T cells, or T cells were the source of the cDNA or gDNA that made up the material.

The V gene is TRBV7-8, the J gene TRBJ2-7; D unresolved. The sequencing input was PBMCs or T cells enriched from blood (not recorded which). This receptor was obtained from a woman aged 40 to 50 who had been exposed to COVID-19. CDR3 sequence reads: CASSFLASGSSYEQYF. The CDR3 coding sequence is TGTGCCAGCAGCTTTCTGGCGTCAGGCAGCAGTTACGAGCAGTACTTC.